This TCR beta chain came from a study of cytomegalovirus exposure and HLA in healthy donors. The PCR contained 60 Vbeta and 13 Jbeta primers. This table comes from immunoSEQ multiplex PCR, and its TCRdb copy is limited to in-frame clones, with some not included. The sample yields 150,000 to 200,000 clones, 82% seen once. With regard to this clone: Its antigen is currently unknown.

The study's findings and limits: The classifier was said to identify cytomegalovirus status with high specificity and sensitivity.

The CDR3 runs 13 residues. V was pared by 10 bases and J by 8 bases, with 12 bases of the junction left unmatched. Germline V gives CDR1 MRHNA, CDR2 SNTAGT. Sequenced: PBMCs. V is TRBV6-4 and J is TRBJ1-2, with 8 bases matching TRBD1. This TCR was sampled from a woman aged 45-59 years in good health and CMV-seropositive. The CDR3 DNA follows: TGTGCCACCCCAGGGGGCAGACCTCCGGGCTACACCTTC. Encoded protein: CATPGGRPPGYTF.